This paragraph reports one TCR beta chain. What it recognizes is unknown. CDR3 size: 12 residues. The ends were cut back, 6 bases at V and 3 bases at J, with 11 bases in the middle. Germline CDR1 DFQATT, CDR2 SNEGSKA (reference sequence). The data were obtained in a study of blood T cells in healthy people across ages. Alongside a J-beta primer mix, a sample-barcoded 5' primer served in a second PCR lasting roughly 6 to 12 cycles. Every cDNA molecule bore a tag from a template-switch adaptor containing 12 random nucleotides. TCRdb independently ran MiXCR on the 5' RACE reads; one entry per CDR3 protein. The data show some 1,800,000 distinct CDR3 sequences, 39% seen once. Findings and caveats of the study: Long-lived donors had more naive CD4+ cells and higher diversity than aged donors.

The chain has TRBV20-1 and TRBJ1-1; tentatively, D is TRBD1 (6 bases). Input material: blood. The TCR sequence derives from a human donor in good health. Here the CDR3 reads CSAANRDTEAFF. CDR3 nucleotide sequence: TGCAGTGCAGCGAACAGGGACACTGAAGCTTTCTTT.